This TCR beta chain appears in the sequencing data of a study of T cell repertoires in aging, cancer and after chemotherapy. For the study at large: Donor ages fell into six groups from 30 or younger up to 70 or older. Patients with chronic lymphocytic leukemia were sampled before and after fludarabine- or bendamustine-based chemotherapy. Whole-study results and caveats: Rebound thymic output was suggested by rising median generation probability during chemotherapy in each cancer cohort.

Rearranged V-D-J TRB sequences were amplified with a mixed TRB-A/B primer pool. In TCRdb, the multiplex PCR reads were re-called with MiXCR into one record per CDR3 protein. Of about 2,000 distinct CDR3 sequences listed, 32% were seen once; the top ten hold around 40%. This CDR3 contains 16 residues. Germline loops: CDR1 SGHNT, CDR2 YYREEE (reference sequence). Trimming removed 4 bases from V and 0 bases from J, with 15 bases in between. Amplification of TCR beta used genomic DNA extracted from peripheral blood. Concerning this clonotype itself: The antigen remains unidentified.

This receptor was obtained from a human donor with a blood cancer. The chain recombines TRBV5-4 with TRBJ2-3; no definite D call. The sequencing input was blood. The CDR3 DNA reads TGTGCCAGCAGCCCTCACCTCCGCTTTAGCACAGATACGCAGTATTTT. Translating it yields CASSPHLRFSTDTQYF.